This T cell receptor (beta chain) was recorded in a study of T cell repertoires in cytomegalovirus infection. Study-wide background: Selection of CMV epitopes for the study included recently identified HLA-C-restricted and well-studied HLA-B-restricted ones. TCR beta signatures that were public indicated CMV infection and matching HLA type.

Study-level results: Predominance within the ex vivo response was attributable to HLA-C-restricted CMV-specific TCR beta clonotypes.

Remarks on this clonotype: Its antigen remains unidentified.

The CDR3 has 12 amino acids. Germline V lookup: CDR1 SEHNR, CDR2 FQNEAQ (reference sequence). V gave up 3 bases and J gave up 12 bases, with 9 bases separating them. TCRdb analysed the reads with MiXCR anew, one entry per CDR3 protein. The table records approximately 100,000 distinct CDR3 sequences, around 28% of them present only once. The TCR sequence derives from a human donor in good health (CMV status not recorded). Some clones in this sample may be carry-over from other donors' samples. This sequence joins TRBV7-9 and TRBJ1-6; D gene ambiguous. Material: CD8+ T cells from cultured PBMCs, obtained from culture after CMV antigen stimulation. CDR3 in amino acids: CASSFSGVPLHF. CDR3 sequence (DNA): TGTGCCAGCAGCTTTTCCGGAGTACCCCTCCACTTT.